These T cell receptor beta chains were read from a single sample in a study of shared clonotypes between healthy human individuals. Clones were read by immunoSEQ multiplex PCR, and TCRdb kept only the in-frame ones, dropping some. This table has about 2,500,000 clones, roughly nine tenths appearing once. The sequencing input was naive CD4+ T cells sorted from blood. These receptors were obtained from a man between 18 and 29 years old in good health. Both conserved end residues are part of each CDR3. Each record gives: CDR3 length, V gene, D gene, J gene, clone size, CDR3 protein, CDR3 DNA. The D gene is left open where the match is weak. Expanded clones get a size class; other rows say once, few or many, or leave the size out.

>16|TRBV5-1|TRBD2|TRBJ2-1|NA
CASSPPGLAYVNEQFF
TGCGCCAGCAGCCCGCCGGGACTAGCCTATGTCAATGAGCAGTTCTTC
>15|TRBV30|TRBD2|TRBJ2-2|NA
CAWRTLAGDTGELFF
TGTGCCTGGAGGACCCTAGCGGGAGATACCGGGGAGCTGTTTTTT
>14|TRBV18|NA|TRBJ2-7|once
CASSPGQGNYEQYF
TGTGCCAGCTCACCGGGGCAGGGAAACTACGAGCAGTACTTC
>13|TRBV28|NA|TRBJ2-7|NA
CASSLLGSYEQYF
TGTGCCAGCAGTTTACTTGGGTCCTACGAGCAGTACTTC
>15|TRBV6-4|NA|TRBJ2-5|NA
CASSDSQGWIYTQYF
TGTGCCAGCAGTGACTCACAGGGTTGGATTTACACCCAGTACTTC
>13|TRBV10-1|NA|TRBJ2-3|NA
CASSEGGADTQYF
TGCGCCAGCAGTGAGGGCGGGGCAGATACGCAGTATTTT
>17|TRBV7-9|NA|TRBJ1-2|NA
CASSRPEGRWNNYGYTF
TGTGCCAGCAGCCGGCCGGAAGGGCGCTGGAATAACTATGGCTACACCTTC
>14|TRBV19|NA|TRBJ1-5|NA
CASSMREGNQPQHF
TGTGCCAGTAGTATGAGGGAGGGCAATCAGCCCCAGCATTTT
>16|TRBV10-3|TRBD2|TRBJ2-5|NA
CAISESGTSGRETQYF
TGTGCCATCAGTGAGTCTGGGACTAGCGGGAGGGAGACCCAGTACTTC
>12|TRBV30|NA|TRBJ1-2|NA
CAWSQGNYGYTF
TGTGCCTGGAGTCAGGGAAACTATGGCTACACCTTC
>15|TRBV9|NA|TRBJ1-3|NA
CASSVTAGSGNTIYF
TGTGCCAGCAGCGTAACCGCCGGCTCTGGAAACACCATATATTTT
>13|TRBV29-1|NA|TRBJ2-3|NA
CSVVYPGADTQYF
TGCAGCGTTGTGTATCCTGGGGCAGATACGCAGTATTTT
>15|TRBV5-4|TRBD1|TRBJ2-7|NA
CASSNSRDRSYEQYF
TGTGCCAGCAGCAACTCCCGGGACAGGTCCTACGAGCAGTACTTC
>14|TRBV7-2|NA|TRBJ2-7|NA
CASSFWGQSHEQYF
TGTGCCAGCAGCTTCTGGGGGCAGAGCCACGAGCAGTACTTC
>15|TRBV6-5|TRBD2|TRBJ2-7|NA
CASSYLAGGTYEQYF
TGTGCCAGCAGTTACTTAGCGGGCGGTACCTACGAGCAGTACTTC
>14|TRBV7-2|TRBD1|TRBJ1-5|NA
CASSSGTGSQPQHF
TGTGCCAGCAGCTCCGGGACAGGGAGTCAGCCCCAGCATTTT
>13|TRBV6-5|NA|TRBJ1-6|once
CASSRSGISPLHF
TGTGCCAGCAGTAGATCAGGGATATCACCCCTCCACTTT
>14|TRBV30|NA|TRBJ1-5|NA
CAWSATRGNQPQHF
TGTGCCTGGAGTGCCACAAGGGGTAATCAGCCCCAGCATTTT
>13|TRBV28|NA|TRBJ1-6|NA
CASSFDFGSPLHF
TGTGCCAGCAGTTTTGATTTCGGTTCACCCCTCCACTTT
>14|TRBV19|NA|TRBJ1-5|once
CASSIGRNNQPQHF
TGTGCCAGTAGTATCGGCCGGAACAATCAGCCCCAGCATTTT
>11|TRBV6-1|NA|TRBJ2-7|NA
CASMENSEQYF
TGTGCCAGCATGGAAAACTCCGAGCAGTACTTC
>13|TRBV7-9|NA|TRBJ2-1|NA
CASSSKQGNEQFF
TGTGCCAGCAGCTCAAAACAGGGCAATGAGCAGTTCTTC
>14|TRBV15|NA|TRBJ1-2|NA
CATSRDRQGLGYTF
TGTGCCACCAGCAGAGATAGGCAGGGTCTCGGCTACACCTTC
>19|TRBV7-7|TRBD2|TRBJ2-1|NA
CASSPHALAGVGPYNEQFF
TGTGCTAGCAGCCCCCACGCACTAGCGGGAGTAGGGCCTTACAATGAGCAGTTCTTC
>13|TRBV6-5|NA|TRBJ1-1|NA
CASTRGGPGEAFF
TGTGCCAGCACCCGAGGGGGGCCTGGTGAAGCTTTCTTT
>14|TRBV2|NA|TRBJ2-7|once
CASSVYRSSYEQYF
TGTGCCAGCAGTGTCTACAGGAGCTCCTACGAGCAGTACTTC
>13|TRBV6-1|NA|TRBJ1-1|few
CASSEERPLGAFF
TGTGCCAGCAGTGAAGAAAGGCCACTCGGAGCTTTCTTT
>15|TRBV14|TRBD2|TRBJ2-1|NA
CASSQKRGGRNEQFF
TGTGCCAGCAGCCAAAAGCGGGGGGGCCGCAATGAGCAGTTCTTC
>14|TRBV6-5|TRBD1|TRBJ1-1|NA
CASSYGGGGTEAFF
TGTGCCAGCAGTTACGGAGGGGGCGGCACTGAAGCTTTCTTT
>15|TRBV5-1|NA|TRBJ2-2|NA
CASSLAQGGAGELFF
TGCGCCAGCAGCCTGGCACAGGGGGGGGCCGGGGAGCTGTTTTTT
>17|TRBV10-2|TRBD2|TRBJ2-5|NA
CASSRGLAGGRQETQYF
TGCGCCAGCAGCCGGGGACTAGCGGGGGGGCGCCAAGAGACCCAGTACTTC
>15|TRBV4-3|NA|TRBJ2-1|NA
CASSQDPGTDDEQFF
TGCGCCAGCAGCCAAGATCCTGGGACCGACGATGAGCAGTTCTTC
>14|TRBV13|NA|TRBJ2-7|NA
CASSLTGSPYEQYF
TGTGCCAGCAGCTTAACGGGCAGCCCCTACGAGCAGTACTTC
>12|TRBV28|NA|TRBJ1-2|NA
CASSDTNYGYTF
TGTGCCAGCAGCGACACCAACTATGGCTACACCTTC
>15|TRBV5-1|NA|TRBJ2-1|NA
CASSMEVSSYNEQFF
TGCGCCAGCAGCATGGAGGTGAGCTCCTACAATGAGCAGTTCTTC
>13|TRBV29-1|NA|TRBJ2-2|NA
CSASEGNTGELFF
TGCAGCGCCTCGGAAGGGAACACCGGGGAGCTGTTTTTT
>12|TRBV6-5|TRBD1|TRBJ1-2|NA
CASSLWGTELTF
TGTGCCAGCAGTTTGTGGGGGACAGAACTCACCTTC
>13|TRBV5-4|NA|TRBJ2-6|NA
CASSLSGANVLTF
TGTGCCAGCAGCTTGTCGGGGGCCAACGTCCTGACTTTC
>14|TRBV6-1|TRBD1|TRBJ1-4|NA
CASSSDRGNEKLFF
TGTGCCAGCAGTTCGGACAGGGGTAATGAAAAACTGTTTTTT
>14|TRBV6-5|NA|TRBJ2-5|NA
CASCRGALSETQYF
TGTGCCAGCTGTCGGGGGGCGCTCTCTGAGACCCAGTACTTC
>14|TRBV28|TRBD1|TRBJ1-4|NA
CASSGQGAEEKLFF
TGTGCCAGCAGTGGACAGGGGGCGGAAGAAAAACTGTTTTTT
>15|TRBV19|NA|TRBJ1-2|NA
CASSIGPPTNYGYTF
TGTGCCAGTAGTATCGGCCCTCCTACAAACTATGGCTACACCTTC
>14|TRBV19|NA|TRBJ1-2|NA
CASSQGTQLYGYTF
TGTGCCAGTAGTCAGGGAACCCAACTTTATGGCTACACCTTC
>17|TRBV29-1|TRBD1|TRBJ2-3|once
CSVDGRGRGTGADTQYF
TGCAGCGTTGACGGTCGGGGGCGGGGGACAGGGGCAGATACGCAGTATTTT